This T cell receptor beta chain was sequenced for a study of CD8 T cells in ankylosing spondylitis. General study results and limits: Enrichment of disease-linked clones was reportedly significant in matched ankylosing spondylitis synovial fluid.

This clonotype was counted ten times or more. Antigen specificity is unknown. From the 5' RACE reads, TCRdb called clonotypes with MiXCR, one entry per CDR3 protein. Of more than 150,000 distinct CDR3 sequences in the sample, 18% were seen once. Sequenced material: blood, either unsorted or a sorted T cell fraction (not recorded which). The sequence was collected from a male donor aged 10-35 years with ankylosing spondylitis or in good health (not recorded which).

The DNA of the CDR3 is TGCAGCGTTAAGGACGTTGGGCCCGGGGAGCTGTTTTTT. It is translated as CSVKDVGPGELFF. The chain carries TRBV29-1 and TRBJ2-2, with unresolved D. The CDR3 is made up of 13 amino acids. Trimming pared 5 bases from V and 6 bases from J, leaving 13 bases between. The germline V gene encodes CDR1 SQVTM and CDR2 ANQGSEA.